A selection of T cell receptor beta chains follows, all from one sample in a study of beta chain features in type 1 diabetes. Profiled with immunoSEQ multiplex PCR; TCRdb holds only in-frame clones, not every one. The sample yields some 350,000 clones, 9.6% seen once. Sequences were obtained from central memory CD4+ T cells from blood. Source of these receptors: a man aged 30 to 45 with type 1 diabetes. Both conserved end residues are part of each CDR3. Fields, in order: J gene, clone size, D gene, V gene, CDR3 length, CDR3 protein, CDR3 DNA. The D gene is left open where the match is weak. Some rows mark clone size as missing; the rest say once, few, many or name a class of expanded clone.

j_gene: TRBJ2-7; abundance: few; d_gene: TRBD1; v_gene: TRBV18; len: 14; CDR3aa: CASSPDRGYYEQYF; CDR3nt: TGTGCCAGCTCACCGGACAGGGGATACTACGAGCAGTACTTC
j_gene: TRBJ2-5; abundance: -; d_gene: TRBD2; v_gene: TRBV27; len: 19; CDR3aa: CASSLRENRPSGSQETQYF; CDR3nt: TGTGCCAGCAGTCTACGGGAGAATCGGCCTAGCGGAAGCCAAGAGACCCAGTACTTC
j_gene: TRBJ2-3; abundance: few; d_gene: -; v_gene: TRBV19; len: 17; CDR3aa: CASSGESGLLSTDTQYF; CDR3nt: TGTGCCAGTTCGGGGGAATCGGGGCTACTCAGCACAGATACGCAGTATTTT
j_gene: TRBJ2-7; abundance: -; d_gene: -; v_gene: TRBV27; len: 16; CDR3aa: CASSFRPGLGRSEQYF; CDR3nt: TGTGCCAGCAGTTTTCGTCCCGGGTTAGGTAGAAGCGAGCAGTACTTC
j_gene: TRBJ1-1; abundance: -; d_gene: -; v_gene: TRBV21-1; len: 12; CDR3aa: CASSEVDTEAFF; CDR3nt: TGTGCCAGCAGTGAAGTTGACACTGAAGCTTTCTTT
j_gene: TRBJ2-7; abundance: few; d_gene: -; v_gene: TRBV4-3; len: 16; CDR3aa: CASSQEVSGITYEQYF; CDR3nt: TGCGCCAGCAGCCAAGAAGTTTCGGGTATAACCTACGAGCAGTACTTC
j_gene: TRBJ2-7; abundance: -; d_gene: -; v_gene: TRBV6-1; len: 15; CDR3aa: CASSEVGGSSYEQYF; CDR3nt: TGTGCCAGCAGTGAAGTTGGCGGGTCCTCCTACGAGCAGTACTTC
j_gene: TRBJ2-1; abundance: many; d_gene: -; v_gene: TRBV28; len: 12; CDR3aa: CASRKPGGEQFF; CDR3nt: TGTGCCAGCAGAAAACCCGGGGGAGAGCAGTTCTTC
j_gene: TRBJ1-5; abundance: few; d_gene: -; v_gene: TRBV6-5; len: 14; CDR3aa: CASRREYSNQPQHF; CDR3nt: TGTGCCAGCAGGAGGGAGTATAGCAATCAGCCCCAGCATTTT
j_gene: TRBJ2-3; abundance: -; d_gene: TRBD2; v_gene: TRBV29-1; len: 14; CDR3aa: CSVPTSGGADTQYF; CDR3nt: TGCAGCGTCCCGACTAGCGGGGGGGCAGATACGCAGTATTTT
j_gene: TRBJ2-3; abundance: -; d_gene: -; v_gene: TRBV6-5; len: 15; CDR3aa: CASSLRDPGTDTQYF; CDR3nt: TGTGCCAGCAGTCTCCGGGACCCGGGCACAGATACGCAGTATTTT
j_gene: TRBJ2-3; abundance: -; d_gene: -; v_gene: TRBV9; len: 15; CDR3aa: CASSVFGGNTDTQYF; CDR3nt: TGTGCCAGCAGCGTATTCGGAGGGAACACAGATACGCAGTATTTT
j_gene: TRBJ2-7; abundance: -; d_gene: TRBD1; v_gene: TRBV19; len: 16; CDR3aa: CASSINPGQGTYEQYF; CDR3nt: TGTGCCAGTAGTATAAATCCGGGACAGGGGACCTACGAGCAGTACTTC
j_gene: TRBJ2-2; abundance: many; d_gene: TRBD2; v_gene: TRBV4-2; len: 15; CDR3aa: CASTPGLSISGELFF; CDR3nt: TGTGCCAGCACCCCGGGACTATCCATCTCAGGGGAGCTGTTTTTT
j_gene: TRBJ1-2; abundance: -; d_gene: -; v_gene: TRBV4-2; len: 16; CDR3aa: CASSPLGTAANYGYTF; CDR3nt: TGTGCCAGCAGCCCTCTAGGGACGGCAGCTAACTATGGCTACACCTTC
j_gene: TRBJ2-1; abundance: -; d_gene: TRBD1; v_gene: TRBV4-3; len: 14; CDR3aa: CASRGTGRYNEQFF; CDR3nt: TGCGCCAGCAGGGGGACAGGGCGGTACAATGAGCAGTTCTTC
j_gene: TRBJ2-2; abundance: many; d_gene: -; v_gene: TRBV29-1; len: 11; CDR3aa: CSVWDTGELFF; CDR3nt: TGCAGCGTGTGGGACACCGGGGAGCTGTTTTTT
j_gene: TRBJ2-7; abundance: few; d_gene: -; v_gene: TRBV28; len: 12; CDR3aa: CAAGAYQREQYF; CDR3nt: TGTGCGGCCGGGGCTTACCAGAGGGAGCAGTACTTC
j_gene: TRBJ2-7; abundance: few; d_gene: -; v_gene: TRBV5-1; len: 14; CDR3aa: CASSLAPKSYEQYF; CDR3nt: TGCGCCAGCAGCTTGGCTCCGAAATCCTACGAGCAGTACTTC
j_gene: TRBJ1-4; abundance: -; d_gene: -; v_gene: TRBV5-1; len: 15; CDR3aa: CASSLDNGANEKLFF; CDR3nt: TGCGCCAGCAGCTTGGATAATGGGGCCAATGAAAAACTGTTTTTT
j_gene: TRBJ1-5; abundance: many; d_gene: -; v_gene: TRBV14; len: 12; CDR3aa: CASSRGNQPQHF; CDR3nt: TGTGCCAGCAGCCGGGGGAATCAGCCCCAGCATTTT
j_gene: TRBJ2-1; abundance: many; d_gene: -; v_gene: TRBV5-1; len: 13; CDR3aa: CASEGDHYNEQFF; CDR3nt: TGCGCCAGCGAAGGGGACCACTACAATGAGCAGTTCTTC
j_gene: TRBJ1-2; abundance: many; d_gene: TRBD1; v_gene: TRBV4-3; len: 15; CDR3aa: CASSPRTGQDYGYTF; CDR3nt: TGCGCCAGCAGCCCAAGGACAGGGCAGGACTATGGCTACACCTTC
j_gene: TRBJ2-5; abundance: few; d_gene: -; v_gene: TRBV5-1; len: 14; CDR3aa: CASSHRGGQETQYF; CDR3nt: TGCGCCAGCAGCCACAGGGGAGGGCAAGAGACCCAGTACTTC
j_gene: TRBJ2-7; abundance: -; d_gene: -; v_gene: TRBV5-1; len: 14; CDR3aa: CASSLTGEPYEQYF; CDR3nt: TGCGCCAGCAGCTTGACCGGAGAACCCTACGAGCAGTACTTC
j_gene: TRBJ2-6; abundance: many; d_gene: -; v_gene: TRBV11-2; len: 14; CDR3aa: CASSPDGGANVLTF; CDR3nt: TGTGCCAGCAGCCCCGATGGAGGGGCCAACGTCCTGACTTTC
j_gene: TRBJ2-7; abundance: few; d_gene: TRBD1; v_gene: TRBV6-6; len: 15; CDR3aa: CASSYLGQGAYEQYF; CDR3nt: TGTGCCAGCAGTTACTTAGGACAGGGAGCCTACGAGCAGTACTTC
j_gene: TRBJ1-4; abundance: -; d_gene: -; v_gene: TRBV5-1; len: 15; CDR3aa: CASSPQGTNDEKLFF; CDR3nt: TGCGCCAGCAGCCCGCAGGGGACAAACGATGAAAAACTGTTTTTT
j_gene: TRBJ2-1; abundance: many; d_gene: -; v_gene: TRBV28; len: 13; CDR3aa: CASRTGHPNEQFF; CDR3nt: TGTGCCAGCAGAACCGGACATCCCAATGAGCAGTTCTTC
j_gene: TRBJ2-3; abundance: few; d_gene: -; v_gene: TRBV7-7; len: 14; CDR3aa: CASSPDPRADTQYF; CDR3nt: TGTGCCAGCAGCCCAGACCCCAGGGCGGATACGCAGTATTTT
j_gene: TRBJ2-7; abundance: few; d_gene: -; v_gene: TRBV6-1; len: 15; CDR3aa: CASRPPGVRWYEQYF; CDR3nt: TGTGCCAGCAGACCGCCAGGGGTTCGCTGGTACGAGCAGTACTTC
j_gene: TRBJ2-5; abundance: few; d_gene: -; v_gene: TRBV7-3; len: 12; CDR3aa: CASSLNGETQYF; CDR3nt: TGTGCCAGCAGCTTAAATGGAGAGACCCAGTACTTC
j_gene: TRBJ2-1; abundance: many; d_gene: -; v_gene: TRBV14; len: 15; CDR3aa: CASSLGLTRGLEQFF; CDR3nt: TGTGCCAGCAGCCTCGGACTCACTAGGGGACTTGAGCAGTTCTTC
j_gene: TRBJ1-2; abundance: -; d_gene: TRBD1; v_gene: TRBV6-1; len: 17; CDR3aa: CASSDQGWEGANYGYTF; CDR3nt: TGTGCCAGCAGTGACCAAGGGTGGGAGGGGGCCAACTATGGCTACACCTTC
j_gene: TRBJ2-6; abundance: many; d_gene: -; v_gene: TRBV28; len: 14; CDR3aa: CASSQGTGANVLTF; CDR3nt: TGTGCCAGCAGTCAGGGTACCGGGGCCAACGTCCTGACTTTC
j_gene: TRBJ1-1; abundance: many; d_gene: TRBD1; v_gene: TRBV28; len: 14; CDR3aa: CASSSTDRSTEAFF; CDR3nt: TGTGCCAGCAGCTCGACGGACAGGAGCACTGAAGCTTTCTTT
j_gene: TRBJ2-7; abundance: once; d_gene: -; v_gene: TRBV25-1; len: 15; CDR3aa: CASSGSGVGAYEQYF; CDR3nt: TGTGCCAGCAGTGGGTCGGGCGTTGGGGCCTACGAGCAGTACTTC
j_gene: TRBJ2-2; abundance: few; d_gene: -; v_gene: TRBV27; len: 13; CDR3aa: CASRTEHTGELFF; CDR3nt: TGTGCCAGCAGGACAGAGCACACCGGGGAGCTGTTTTTT
j_gene: TRBJ2-4; abundance: few; d_gene: -; v_gene: TRBV4-1; len: 17; CDR3aa: CASSQVGGKLAKNIQYF; CDR3nt: TGCGCCAGCAGCCAGGTTGGAGGGAAGCTAGCCAAAAACATTCAGTACTTC
j_gene: TRBJ2-3; abundance: many; d_gene: -; v_gene: TRBV30; len: 13; CDR3aa: CACRTDRGDTQYF; CDR3nt: TGTGCCTGCAGGACAGACCGCGGAGATACGCAGTATTTT
j_gene: TRBJ1-2; abundance: many; d_gene: -; v_gene: TRBV7-2; len: 13; CDR3aa: CASSFEGARGYTF; CDR3nt: TGTGCCAGCAGCTTTGAGGGAGCTCGAGGCTACACCTTC
j_gene: TRBJ1-2; abundance: -; d_gene: TRBD1; v_gene: TRBV2; len: 11; CDR3aa: CASGTGYGYTF; CDR3nt: TGTGCCAGCGGGACAGGCTATGGCTACACCTTC
j_gene: TRBJ2-1; abundance: -; d_gene: -; v_gene: TRBV28; len: 13; CDR3aa: CASSLEAYNEQFF; CDR3nt: TGTGCCAGCAGTTTAGAGGCCTACAATGAGCAGTTCTTC
j_gene: TRBJ2-7; abundance: few; d_gene: -; v_gene: TRBV15; len: 15; CDR3aa: CATSRDPGVNNEQYF; CDR3nt: TGTGCCACCAGCAGAGACCCAGGGGTCAACAACGAGCAGTACTTC
j_gene: TRBJ2-1; abundance: -; d_gene: TRBD2; v_gene: TRBV9; len: 16; CDR3aa: CASSVGASGGPNEQFF; CDR3nt: TGTGCCAGCAGCGTAGGGGCTAGCGGGGGCCCTAATGAGCAGTTCTTC
j_gene: TRBJ1-6; abundance: few; d_gene: TRBD1; v_gene: TRBV11-2; len: 15; CDR3aa: CASSLLTGGGSPLHF; CDR3nt: TGTGCCAGCAGCTTATTAACAGGGGGAGGATCACCCCTCCACTTT
j_gene: TRBJ2-3; abundance: many; d_gene: -; v_gene: TRBV7-2; len: 14; CDR3aa: CASSSPRDGDTQYF; CDR3nt: TGTGCCAGCAGCTCCCCGAGAGATGGAGATACGCAGTATTTT
j_gene: TRBJ2-1; abundance: -; d_gene: TRBD2; v_gene: TRBV4-2; len: 18; CDR3aa: CASSQVVAGNRNHNEQFF; CDR3nt: TGTGCCAGCAGCCAAGTGGTAGCGGGAAATAGGAATCACAATGAGCAGTTCTTC
j_gene: TRBJ2-5; abundance: few; d_gene: TRBD1; v_gene: TRBV10-1; len: 18; CDR3aa: CASSESVWQGAVQETQYF; CDR3nt: TGCGCCAGCAGTGAGTCCGTCTGGCAGGGGGCTGTCCAAGAGACCCAGTACTTC
j_gene: TRBJ2-1; abundance: few; d_gene: -; v_gene: TRBV29-1; len: 13; CDR3aa: CSVRQVSYNEQFF; CDR3nt: TGCAGCGTTCGACAGGTCTCCTACAATGAGCAGTTCTTC
j_gene: TRBJ1-2; abundance: few; d_gene: -; v_gene: TRBV18; len: 14; CDR3aa: CASSPGTDNYGYTF; CDR3nt: TGTGCCAGCTCACCCGGGACGGATAACTATGGCTACACCTTC
j_gene: TRBJ2-3; abundance: -; d_gene: TRBD2; v_gene: TRBV9; len: 15; CDR3aa: CASSVDGGSIDTQYF; CDR3nt: TGTGCCAGCAGCGTAGATGGCGGGAGCATAGATACGCAGTATTTT
j_gene: TRBJ2-2; abundance: few; d_gene: TRBD2; v_gene: TRBV6-6; len: 13; CDR3aa: CASSGRNTGELFF; CDR3nt: TGTGCCAGTAGCGGGAGGAACACCGGGGAGCTGTTTTTT
j_gene: TRBJ2-7; abundance: -; d_gene: TRBD2; v_gene: TRBV4-2; len: 13; CDR3aa: CASSPTSVYEQYF; CDR3nt: TGTGCCAGCAGCCCCACTAGCGTGTACGAGCAGTACTTC
j_gene: TRBJ2-7; abundance: few; d_gene: TRBD1; v_gene: TRBV7-9; len: 13; CDR3aa: CASSSQGATEQYF; CDR3nt: TGTGCCAGCAGCTCACAGGGGGCGACCGAGCAGTACTTC